Listed below are T cell receptor beta chains from one sample, sequenced in a study of regulatory T cells in long-lasting Graves disease. TCRdb reanalysed the multiplex PCR reads using MiXCR and keeps one entry per CDR3 protein. Of roughly 500,000 distinct CDR3 sequences in the sample, about 20% were seen once. This material consisted of peripheral blood mononuclear cells (PBMCs), taken when the disease was refractory, from a patient treated with antithyroid drugs. These receptors were collected from a female donor with Graves disease. The CDR3 runs from the conserved cysteine through the conserved F or W. D genes are given only for firm matches. Size is omitted from some rows. Given values are once, few, many or a class for expanded clones.

J gene | D gene | clone size | V gene | CDR3 protein | CDR3 DNA
TRBJ2-5 | TRBD2 | . | TRBV7-2 | CASSQIRTRGETQYF | TGTGCCAGCAGCCAAATTCGGACTAGAGGGGAGACCCAGTACTTC
TRBJ2-3 | . | . | TRBV2 | CASIGKGTDTQYF | TGTGCCAGCATCGGGAAGGGAACAGATACGCAGTATTTT
TRBJ2-7 | TRBD1 | many | TRBV7-2 | CASSAPDRGLNEQYF | TGTGCCAGCAGCGCACCGGACAGGGGGCTTAACGAGCAGTACTTC
TRBJ2-1 | TRBD1 | . | TRBV7-9 | CASSLGTGAFNEQFF | TGTGCCAGCAGCTTAGGGACAGGGGCATTTAATGAGCAGTTCTTC
TRBJ2-7 | . | few | TRBV14 | CASSQESAPQYEQYF | TGTGCCAGCAGCCAAGAATCGGCCCCGCAATACGAGCAGTACTTC
TRBJ2-7 | . | . | TRBV30 | CAWSVGISYEQYF | TGTGCCTGGAGTGTAGGGATCTCCTACGAGCAGTACTTC
TRBJ1-4 | TRBD1 | . | TRBV20-1 | CSAPDRGDEKLFF | TGCAGTGCCCCGGACAGGGGGGACGAAAAACTGTTTTTT
TRBJ1-5 | . | many | TRBV6-5 | CASSYSFRGLSNQPQHF | TGTGCCAGCAGTTACTCATTTCGGGGCCTTAGCAATCAGCCCCAGCATTTT
TRBJ2-7 | TRBD2 | few | TRBV20-1 | CSARRGLAEYEQYF | TGCAGTGCTAGGCGGGGACTAGCGGAATACGAGCAGTACTTC
TRBJ1-1 | TRBD1 | . | TRBV11-2 | CASSELRQGKIAFF | TGTGCCAGCAGCGAGCTCCGACAGGGAAAAATAGCTTTCTTT
TRBJ2-5 | TRBD1 | many | TRBV15 | CATSGTTGLYQETQYF | TGTGCCACCAGCGGTACGACAGGGCTGTACCAAGAGACCCAGTACTTC
TRBJ2-7 | TRBD2 | few | TRBV7-2 | CASSQTSGGPSYEQYF | TGTGCCAGCAGCCAAACTAGCGGGGGGCCCTCCTACGAGCAGTACTTC
TRBJ2-3 | . | . | TRBV11-1 | CASSSNVEVDTQYF | TGTGCCAGCAGCTCGAACGTGGAGGTGGATACGCAGTATTTT
TRBJ1-2 | TRBD1 | many | TRBV10-3 | CAISGTGVGYGYTF | TGTGCCATCAGTGGGACAGGGGTAGGCTATGGCTACACCTTC
TRBJ2-7 | . | many | TRBV12-3/TRBV12-4 | CASSVRDGPYEQYF | TGTGCCAGCAGTGTCCGGGACGGACCCTACGAGCAGTACTTC
TRBJ1-4 | . | many | TRBV12-3/TRBV12-4 | CASRRRTASGKLFF | TGTGCCAGCCGTAGGAGGACAGCCTCGGGAAAACTGTTTTTT
TRBJ2-7 | . | many | TRBV6-5 | CASSYGWGNEQYF | TGTGCCAGCAGTTACGGGTGGGGAAACGAGCAGTACTTC
TRBJ1-4 | . | . | TRBV7-3 | CASSSPERRYNEELFF | TGTGCCAGCAGCTCCCCAGAGAGACGGTATAATGAAGAACTGTTTTTT
TRBJ1-5 | . | many | TRBV2 | CASSPTGRGQPQHF | TGTGCCAGCAGCCCCACAGGGCGGGGGCAGCCCCAGCATTTT
TRBJ2-7 | TRBD1 | few | TRBV10-3 | CAISEFGQGVTDEQYF | TGTGCCATCAGTGAGTTCGGACAGGGAGTAACCGACGAGCAGTACTTC
TRBJ2-5 | . | . | TRBV13 | CASSQSGEGAGETQYF | TGTGCCAGCAGCCAGTCCGGAGAGGGGGCGGGGGAGACCCAGTACTTC
TRBJ2-5 | . | many | TRBV7-2 | CASSLAVAGWETQYF | TGTGCCAGCAGCTTAGCGGTGGCGGGGTGGGAGACCCAGTACTTC
TRBJ2-7 | . | many | TRBV6-5 | CASSYEGDSYEQYF | TGTGCCAGCAGTTACGAAGGGGACTCCTACGAGCAGTACTTC
TRBJ1-5 | . | . | TRBV27 | CASSLGAPSNSDQPQHF | TGTGCCAGCAGTTTAGGGGCGCCTAGCAATAGCGATCAGCCCCAGCATTTT
TRBJ2-7 | TRBD2 | many | TRBV28 | CASSLGGGGDEQYF | TGTGCCAGCAGCCTCGGTGGGGGGGGGGACGAGCAGTACTTC
TRBJ1-1 | TRBD1 | many | TRBV28 | CASSSLQGESTEAFF | TGTGCCAGCAGTTCCCTACAGGGGGAGAGCACTGAAGCTTTCTTT
TRBJ1-1 | . | many | TRBV6-1 | CASTGTDLTEAFF | TGTGCCAGCACCGGGACGGACTTGACTGAAGCTTTCTTT
TRBJ2-3 | . | few | TRBV11-2 | CASSPTGSTDTQYF | TGTGCCAGCAGCCCTACGGGAAGCACAGATACGCAGTATTTT